One and the same sample provided the 30 T cell receptor beta chains below, sequenced in a study of T cell clones after liver transplantation (dated by TCRdb to the late 2010s). Interpreted using the paper, the time point label stands for: pre-transplant. The library was prepared using the immunoSEQ multiplex PCR assay. Imported from immuneACCESS, the table was reduced by TCRdb to in-frame sequences with V and J called. These copies leave out some clones; in studies compared against another copy, an unresolved V gene accounts for under half, and the cause of the remainder is not known. The table for this sample lists around 60,000 clones; 71% of them were counted only once. The ten largest clones take up 15% of the sample. Sequenced material: CD4+ T cells from blood, taken before liver transplant. The source of these receptors is a human donor who received a liver transplant.

This rearrangement joins TRBV5-6 to TRBJ1-4; D is unresolved. Trimming removed 1 base at V and 4 bases at J, with 11 bases between. This CDR3 is 15 amino acids long. Germline CDR1 reads SGHDT; CDR2 reads YYEEEE. CDR3: CASSLLAGINEKLFF. For the CDR3, the DNA is TGTGCCAGCAGCTTGTTAGCGGGAATTAATGAAAAACTGTTTTTT. Supplemented by reference TRBV5-6 and TRBJ1-4, the full variable domain reads DAGVTQSPTHLIKTRGQQVTLRCSPKSGHDTVSWYQQALGQGPQFIFQYYEEEERQRGNFPDRFSGHQFPNYSSELNVNALLLGDSALYLCASSLLAGINEKLFFGSGTQLSVL.

V gene TRBV6-5 combines with J gene TRBJ2-7; maybe TRBD1 (5 bases). Germline values: CDR1 MNHEY, CDR2 SVGAGI. V lost 4 bases and J lost 3, with 16 bases in between. CDR3 length: 15 residues. The CDR3 nucleotides are TGTGCCAGCAGTTCCGCCAATACAGGAAACTACGAGCAGTACTTC. This codes for CASSSANTGNYEQYF.

In its sample, this clone was seen a few times. The J gene is TRBJ1-1, the V gene TRBV6-1, with D uncertain. This CDR3 has 13 amino acids. Per the germline V gene, CDR1 is MNHNS and CDR2 is SASEGT. Trimming left V 6 bases short and J 4 bases short, with 12 bases between. The CDR3 region has the DNA TGTGCCAGCAGAAAGGGAGACGGCACTGAAGCTTTCTTT. This translates into CASRKGDGTEAFF.

The chain uses TRBV9 and TRBJ2-2; no reliable D call. The length of the CDR3 is 15 residues. Per the germline V gene, CDR1 is SGDLS and CDR2 is YYNGEE. Trimming removed 0 bases from V and 2 bases from J, with 8 bases in between. This chain's CDR3 is CASSVGLVNTGELFF. The CDR3 DNA sequence: TGTGCCAGCAGCGTAGGGCTAGTCAACACCGGGGAGCTGTTTTTT.

In nucleotides, the CDR3 is TGTGCCAGCAGCTCCCTAGCGGGGGGTTCCTCTGGGGCCAACGTCCTGACTTTC. Its translation: CASSSLAGGSSGANVLTF. The chain links TRBV7-2 to TRBJ2-6; 11 bases map to TRBD2. Germline CDR1 SGHTA, CDR2 FQGNSA. The CDR3 sequence is 18 residues long. Trimming took 4 bases from V and 0 from J; bases not matched to a gene: 5.

V and J are TRBV2 and TRBJ2-2; D is possibly TRBD1 (6 bases). Germline CDR1 SNHLY, CDR2 FYNNEI. The length of the CDR3 is 17 residues. The V gene lost 6 bases and the J gene lost 1 base, with 18 bases spanning the gap. The CDR3 loop is CASRDPGVRGNTGELFF. The CDR3, as DNA: TGTGCCAGCAGGGACCCAGGGGTTAGAGGGAACACCGGGGAGCTGTTTTTT. Complete variable domain (other parts from reference TRBV2 and TRBJ2-2): EPEVTQTPSHQVTQMGQEVILRCVPISNHLYFYWYRQILGQKVEFLVSFYNNEISEKSEIFDDQFSVERPDGSNFTLKIRSTKLEDSAMYFCASRDPGVRGNTGELFFGEGSRLTVL.

V and J are TRBV7-8 and TRBJ1-1, with D tentatively TRBD1 (5 bases). Trimming removed 5 bases from V and 1 base from J, with 11 bases in between. The CDR3 is made up of 14 amino acids. Germline V gives CDR1 SGHVS, CDR2 FQNEAQ. The CDR3 nucleotides read TGTGCCAGCAGCCAGAGTGGGGCGAACACTGAAGCTTTCTTT. It yields the protein CASSQSGANTEAFF.

In its sample, this clone was seen a few times. V is TRBV19 and J is TRBJ1-1; no reliable D call. The CDR3 covers 13 residues. The V gene's germline CDR1 is LNHDA and CDR2 SQIVND (reference sequence). V dropped 7 bases and J dropped 1 base, with 10 bases sitting between them. This chain's CDR3 is CASTKQENTEAFF. CDR3 bases: TGTGCCAGTACCAAGCAAGAGAACACTGAAGCTTTCTTT.

The rearrangement links TRBV4-1 to TRBJ1-4; 9 positions agree with TRBD1. Germline CDR1 MGHRA, CDR2 YSYEKL. Unmatched junction bases numbered 13, after V lost 4 bases and J lost 7 bases. The CDR3 sequence is 17 residues long. CDR3 nucleotide sequence: TGCGCCAGCAGCCCGGGACAGGGAGGGAGAAGGGGTGAAAAACTGTTTTTT. Its translation: CASSPGQGGRRGEKLFF.

The chain combines TRBV5-1 with TRBJ2-3; D unclear. CDR3 length: 15 amino acids. Per the germline V gene, CDR1 is SGHRS and CDR2 is YFSETQ. Trimming pared 0 bases from V and 3 bases from J, leaving 11 bases between. The CDR3 coding sequence is TGCGCCAGCAGCTTGGATTTGCGGAAAACAGATACGCAGTATTTT. It yields the protein CASSLDLRKTDTQYF.

The V and J genes are TRBV6-6 and TRBJ1-2; 8 bases fit TRBD1. V lost 5 bases to trimming and J lost 4 bases; unmatched junction nucleotides: 6. Germline CDR1 reads MNHNY; CDR2 reads SVGAGI (reference sequence). The CDR3 has 14 residues. The CDR3 loop reads CASSTGQGAYGYTF. The DNA of the CDR3 is TGTGCCAGCAGTACAGGACAGGGTGCCTATGGCTACACCTTC.

On this clone itself: Mismatch with germline at one junction end may stem from a read error. J is TRBJ2-2 and V is TRBV5-4, with TRBD1 matching 8 bases. CDR3 length equals 14 residues. The germline V gene has CDR1 SGHNT and CDR2 YYREEE (reference sequence). CDR3 DNA: TGTGCCAGCACCTTGACAGGGGCAGCCGGGGAGCTGTTTTTT. Protein: CASTLTGAAGELFF.

The CDR3 DNA sequence: TGTGCCAGCAGTTCACAACCCCAGACAGGTAACTTCGATACGCAGTATTTT. Amino acid sequence: CASSSQPQTGNFDTQYF. The rearrangement joins TRBV28 to TRBJ2-3, with D possibly TRBD1 on 6 matching bases. The CDR3 spans 17 residues. The V end lost 4 bases, the J end lost 6 bases, and 23 bases lay between the germline ends. Germline assignment: CDR1 MDHEN and CDR2 SYDVKM.

The chain uses TRBV25-1 and TRBJ2-1, with unresolved D. Trimming removed 6 bases from V and 8 bases from J, with 8 bases in between. Germline V gene sequence: CDR1 MGHDK, CDR2 SYGVNS. CDR3 size: 11 residues. This chain's CDR3 is CASRQSDEQFF. The CDR3 DNA follows: TGTGCCAGCAGACAGTCCGATGAGCAGTTCTTC.

The chain couples TRBV6-6 to TRBJ1-4, with a weak D call TRBD1 (5 bases). This CDR3 contains 14 residues. From germline, CDR1 is MNHNY and CDR2 SVGAGI (reference sequence). Between the trimmed V and J ends, which lost 2 bases and 3 bases, there was a span of 7 bases. The CDR3 nucleotides read TGTGCCAGCAGTTACGGGGGGTCTAATGAAAAACTGTTTTTT. Amino acids: CASSYGGSNEKLFF.

J is TRBJ2-7 and V is TRBV7-9; 9 bases are a match to TRBD1. Germline CDR1 SEHNR, CDR2 FQNEAQ (reference sequence). This CDR3 has 15 residues. V lost 1 base and J lost 5; bases outside the gene matches: 6. In nucleotides, the CDR3 is TGTGCCAGCAGCTTAGGACAGGGGGTTTGGAACGAGCAGTACTTC. Its translation is CASSLGQGVWNEQYF.

The gene calls are TRBV6-1 and TRBJ1-2; no firm D call. Trimming pared 1 base from V and 6 bases from J, leaving 6 bases between. The CDR3 extends over 12 amino acids. Germline CDR1 MNHNS, CDR2 SASEGT. The CDR3 region has the DNA TGTGCCAGCAGTGAAGACAGACATGGCTACACCTTC. This translates into CASSEDRHGYTF.

The rearrangement links TRBV19 to TRBJ2-7; possible D gene TRBD1, 6 bases. V was cut by 5 bases and J by 4 bases, with 27 bases left in between. Per germline, CDR1 LNHDA and CDR2 SQIVND (reference sequence). The CDR3 is 18 residues long. CDR3 in amino acids: CASSRVPISGTRVYEQYF. The CDR3, as DNA: TGTGCCAGTAGTCGGGTTCCTATTTCCGGGACAAGAGTTTACGAGCAGTACTTC.

The V call is TRBV5-1, the J call TRBJ2-2; 8 bases map to TRBD1. Germline V gene data show CDR1 as SGHRS and CDR2 as YFSETQ. The CDR3 extends over 17 amino acids. V shed 1 base, J shed 0 bases, and the junction held 5 bases outside the gene matches. The CDR3 DNA reads TGCGCCAGCAGCTTGACGACAGGGGCCACGAACACCGGGGAGCTGTTTTTT. It codes for CASSLTTGATNTGELFF.

This clone was counted a few times. The chain is built from TRBV5-4 and TRBJ2-3; the match to TRBD2 covers 7 bases. Germline CDR1 reads SGHNT; CDR2 reads YYREEE (reference sequence). The CDR3 runs 14 residues. J lost 2 bases, V lost 4 bases, and 4 bases had no gene match. The CDR3 region is CASSSGAATDTQYF. DNA of the CDR3: TGTGCCAGCAGCAGCGGGGCTGCCACAGATACGCAGTATTTT.

The rearrangement links TRBV5-1 to TRBJ2-7; 8 bases match TRBD1. The V segment lost 3 bases and the J segment 1 base; nucleotides outside the gene matches: 3. In germline, CDR1 is SGHRS, CDR2 YFSETQ. The CDR3 length is 14 residues. CDR3: CASSSGTGSYEQYF. In nucleotides, the CDR3 is TGCGCCAGCAGCTCCGGGACAGGTTCCTACGAGCAGTACTTC.

The V call is TRBV5-6, the J call TRBJ1-1, with D possibly TRBD1 on 6 matching bases. V lost 5 bases and J lost 2, with 16 bases in between. The CDR3 runs 15 residues. Germline CDR1 is SGHDT and CDR2 is YYEEEE. The DNA for the CDR3 is TGTGCCAGCAGACCGCTTTTGGACAGTAACACTGAAGCTTTCTTT. Translating it yields CASRPLLDSNTEAFF. The full variable domain, in which reference TRBV5-6 and TRBJ1-1 provide the parts outside the CDR3, is DAGVTQSPTHLIKTRGQQVTLRCSPKSGHDTVSWYQQALGQGPQFIFQYYEEEERQRGNFPDRFSGHQFPNYSSELNVNALLLGDSALYLCASRPLLDSNTEAFFGQGTRLTVV.

The rearrangement uses TRBV12-5 and TRBJ1-1; a weak D match, TRBD1 (5 bases). The germline V gene has CDR1 LGHNT and CDR2 FRNRAP. The germline V and J ends were trimmed by 5 bases and 10 bases, with 14 bases remaining between them. The CDR3 spans 12 residues. The CDR3 nucleotides read TGTGCTAGTGGTAAGGACGGACACCCAGCTTTCTTT. This encodes CASGKDGHPAFF.

V gene TRBV28 combines with J gene TRBJ1-2; D perhaps matches TRBD1 (5 bases). There are 12 residues in the CDR3. Germline CDR1 and CDR2: MDHEN and SYDVKM. The V end was cut by 7 bases, the J end by 5 bases, with 11 bases between. CDR3 in amino acids: CASKGQRYGYTF. As DNA, the CDR3 is TGTGCCAGCAAGGGGCAGAGATATGGCTACACCTTC.

The V gene is TRBV7-2, the J gene TRBJ2-1, with D possibly TRBD2 on 6 matching bases. CDR3 length: 16 amino acids. Trimming shortened V by 3 bases and J by 0 bases, and 12 bases separated the two germline ends. Germline CDR1 SGHTA, CDR2 FQGNSA. CDR3 sequence (DNA): TGTGCCAGCAGCTTTAGCGGACTGAGCTCCTACAATGAGCAGTTCTTC. It translates to CASSFSGLSSYNEQFF.

The chain combines TRBV29-1 with TRBJ2-2; D unresolved. Trimming took 5 bases from V and 2 from J, leaving 3 bases between them. Germline V lookup: CDR1 SQVTM, CDR2 ANQGSEA. The CDR3 loop spans 11 amino acids. The CDR3 coding sequence is TGCAGCGTTCTCAACACCGGGGAGCTGTTTTTT. Protein sequence: CSVLNTGELFF.

The gene calls are TRBV7-2 and TRBJ2-3; 9 bases are a match to TRBD2. Germline CDR1 SGHTA, CDR2 FQGNSA. With 6 bases clipped from V and 1 base from J, the junction kept 11 bases outside the gene matches. This CDR3 spans 17 amino acids. The CDR3 DNA follows: TGTGCCAGCAGGGGGCCTGAGCGGGGGGAGGGCACAGATACGCAGTATTTT. Translation: CASRGPERGEGTDTQYF.

V is TRBV5-1 and J is TRBJ2-5; 7 nucleotides match TRBD2. Unmatched junction bases numbered 5, after V lost 1 base and J lost 2 bases. In germline, CDR1 is SGHRS, CDR2 YFSETQ. This CDR3 contains 15 residues. The CDR3 spells CASSLTGGPQETQYF. The CDR3 DNA is TGCGCCAGCAGCTTGACGGGGGGTCCACAAGAGACCCAGTACTTC.

The table lists this clone with a few counts. V gene TRBV5-4 combines with J gene TRBJ1-3, with 8 nucleotides matching TRBD1. With 3 bases clipped from V and 8 bases from J, the junction kept 7 bases outside the gene matches. The CDR3 loop spans 14 amino acids. The germline gives CDR1 SGHNT, CDR2 YYREEE (reference sequence). The CDR3 here is CASSSQGVGDTIYF. CDR3 bases: TGTGCCAGCAGCTCACAGGGGGTTGGCGACACCATATATTTT. The variable domain in full, with the rest retrieved from reference TRBV5-4 and TRBJ1-3, is ETGVTQSPTHLIKTRGQQVTLRCSSQSGHNTVSWYQQALGQGPQFIFQYYREEENGRGNFPPRFSGLQFPNYSSELNVNALELDDSALYLCASSSQGVGDTIYFGEGSWLTVV.

This rearrangement joins TRBV7-3 to TRBJ2-5, with 12 positions matching TRBD2. The CDR3 spans 14 residues. J gave up 3 bases and V 5 bases, and 1 base lay outside the gene matches. Germline lookup yields CDR1 SGHTA and CDR2 FQGTGA. The CDR3: CASSRTSGEETQYF. CDR3 DNA sequence: TGTGCCAGCAGCCGGACTAGCGGGGAAGAGACCCAGTACTTC.